The 11 T cell receptor beta chains listed next were all sequenced from one sample in a study of T cells after yellow fever vaccination. MiXCR, run by TCRdb on the 5' RACE reads, gives a single entry per CDR3 protein. The table shows 250,000 to 400,000 distinct CDR3 sequences, with roughly 3.9% occurring only once. This specimen was PBMCs, taken 5 days after the yellow fever booster vaccination. These receptor sequences come from a man aged 18 to 35 who received the YFV17D yellow fever vaccine.

There are a few counts of this clonotype. V is TRBV15 and J is TRBJ2-3; the D is unclear. This CDR3 region has 14 residues. With 5 bases removed from V and 5 bases from J, the gap between germline ends came to 14 bases. Looked up from germline, CDR1 is LNHNV and CDR2 is YYDKDF (reference sequence). The CDR3 DNA follows: TGTGCCACCAGCTTCGAGGTGTTCGGAGATACGCAGTATTTT. This gives the protein CATSFEVFGDTQYF.

The J gene is TRBJ1-5, the V gene TRBV19, with 7 nucleotides matching TRBD1. V lost 5 bases to trimming and J lost 6 bases; unmatched junction nucleotides: 7. This CDR3 spans 14 amino acids. Germline values: CDR1 LNHDA, CDR2 SQIVND (reference sequence). CDR3 in amino acids: CASSVTGDLQPQHF. As DNA, the CDR3 is TGTGCCAGTAGTGTCACAGGGGATCTTCAGCCCCAGCATTTT. Drawing the rest from reference TRBV19 and TRBJ1-5, the complete variable domain is DGGITQSPKYLFRKEGQNVTLSCEQNLNHDAMYWYRQDPGQGLRLIYYSQIVNDFQKGDIAEGYSVSREKKESFPLTVTSAQKNPTAFYLCASSVTGDLQPQHFGDGTRLSIL.

This clonotype was picked up many times. This sequence joins TRBV3-1 and TRBJ2-1; 7 bases match TRBD1. There are 14 residues in the CDR3. Germline loops: CDR1 LGHDT, CDR2 YNNKEL (reference sequence). The trim removed 6 bases at V and 6 bases at J, leaving 8 bases unmatched. DNA for the CDR3: TGTGCCAGCAGTCCCTCTGAGGGGGCCAATGAGCAGTTCTTC. This sequence encodes CASSPSEGANEQFF.

The rearrangement links TRBV25-1 to TRBJ2-5, with TRBD2 as a possible D gene (7 bases). The germline V gene encodes CDR1 MGHDK and CDR2 SYGVNS. There are 14 residues in the CDR3. The V end was cut by 3 bases, the J end by 5 bases, with 13 bases between. In nucleotides, the CDR3 is TGTGCCAGCAGTGATCAACAGGGAGGGGAGACCCAGTACTTC. It specifies CASSDQQGGETQYF.

This clonotype was seen many times. V and J are TRBV30 and TRBJ1-6, with D possibly being TRBD1 (5 bases). The CDR3 is 13 residues long. Germline lookup yields CDR1 GTSNPN and CDR2 SVGIG (reference sequence). Trimming pared 1 base from V and 5 bases from J, leaving 6 bases between. The CDR3, as DNA: TGTGCCTGGAGTGGGGGGGATAATTCACCCCTCCACTTT. The encoded protein is CAWSGGDNSPLHF.

This clonotype was counted between two and nine times. The chain joins TRBV20-1 to TRBJ1-2; the D gene is possibly TRBD1 (5 bases). V shed 2 bases and J shed 3 bases, with 13 bases lying between them. The CDR3 is 14 amino acids. Germline-derived CDR1 and CDR2 are DFQATT and SNEGSKA (reference sequence). The CDR3: CSARPWGDHYGYTF. In DNA form, the CDR3 reads TGCAGTGCTAGACCCTGGGGGGATCACTATGGCTACACCTTC.

This clonotype was counted ten times or more. V is TRBV28 and J is TRBJ2-1; D uncertain. V dropped 1 base and J dropped 9 bases, with 7 bases sitting between them. The V gene's germline CDR1 is MDHEN and CDR2 SYDVKM. This CDR3 region has 12 residues. CDR3 sequence: CASSLSRPEQFF. For the CDR3, the DNA is TGTGCCAGCAGTTTATCCCGGCCTGAGCAGTTCTTC.

This clonotype appeared many times. The rearrangement uses TRBV28 and TRBJ2-7; D is unresolved. The V and J ends lost 1 base and 6 bases respectively, with 13 bases between them. The germline gives CDR1 MDHEN, CDR2 SYDVKM. The CDR3 is made up of 14 amino acids. Here the CDR3 reads CASSLLAGTGEQYV. The CDR3 DNA reads as TGTGCCAGCAGTTTATTGGCAGGAACGGGCGAGCAGTACGTC.

This clonotype was observed a handful of times. The V gene is TRBV10-3, the J gene TRBJ1-6; D not certain. The CDR3 covers 13 residues. CDR1 is ENHRY and CDR2 is SYGVKD in the germline V gene. V was pared by 7 bases and J by 7 bases, with 11 bases between. CDR3 bases: TGTGCCATCACTCCCTTCGACAATTCACCCCTCCACTTT. Its translation: CAITPFDNSPLHF.

This clonotype was recorded a few times. The V and J genes are TRBV7-6 and TRBJ2-3, with a tentative D call TRBD1 (6 bases). Germline V CDR1 and CDR2: SGHVS, FNYEAQ. Trimming cost V 4 bases and J 7 bases, with 9 bases left between them. The CDR3 extends over 12 amino acids. The CDR3 DNA reads as TGTGCCAGCAGCTCCTGGGACAATACGCAGTATTTT. Protein: CASSSWDNTQYF.

J is TRBJ2-6 and V is TRBV7-2, with D perhaps matching TRBD1 (6 bases). Germline assignment: CDR1 SGHTA and CDR2 FQGNSA. There are 15 residues in the CDR3. V was cut by 6 bases and J by 0 bases, with 9 bases left in between. The CDR3 spells CASRRQVSGANVLTF. The CDR3 coding sequence is TGTGCCAGCAGAAGACAGGTCTCTGGGGCCAACGTCCTGACTTTC.